A selection of T cell receptor beta chains follows, all from one sample in a study of cytomegalovirus exposure and HLA in healthy donors. Assay used: immunoSEQ multiplex PCR; TCRdb lists only in-frame clones, some missing. The data show about 90,000 clones, approximately 71% seen once. Sequenced input: PBMCs. The receptors originated from a woman younger than 35 in good health and CMV-seropositive. Each CDR3 is given without its conserved first and last residue.

v_gene: TRBV6-1
j_gene: TRBJ1-5
CDR3aa: ATKAPFSNQPQH

v_gene: TRBV28
j_gene: TRBJ2-1
CDR3aa: ASSLLGSGSYNEQF

v_gene: TRBV19
j_gene: TRBJ1-5
CDR3aa: ASNPDRGRGSNQPQH

v_gene: TRBV5-4
j_gene: TRBJ2-3
CDR3aa: ASSLLAGTDTQY

v_gene: TRBV5-6
j_gene: TRBJ2-7
CDR3aa: ASSQETPGVEQY

v_gene: TRBV15
j_gene: TRBJ2-7
CDR3aa: ATSSGWGVNEQY

v_gene: TRBV18
j_gene: TRBJ1-1
CDR3aa: ASSERSNTEAF

v_gene: TRBV5-1
j_gene: TRBJ2-3
CDR3aa: ASSFHSSTDTQY

v_gene: TRBV11-2
j_gene: TRBJ2-7
CDR3aa: ASSPLGGTFYYEQY

v_gene: TRBV5-5
j_gene: TRBJ1-2
CDR3aa: ASSLGGGPPYGYT

v_gene: TRBV9
j_gene: TRBJ1-4
CDR3aa: ASSESTGGNEKLF

v_gene: TRBV19
j_gene: TRBJ2-3
CDR3aa: ASSIRDRGSDTQY

v_gene: TRBV27
j_gene: TRBJ1-3
CDR3aa: ASGLRGASGNTIY

v_gene: TRBV14
j_gene: TRBJ1-4
CDR3aa: ASSQAVGKLF

v_gene: TRBV29-1
j_gene: TRBJ2-5
CDR3aa: SVEDPTGLAGPRY

v_gene: TRBV15
j_gene: TRBJ1-6
CDR3aa: ATSRTSGTGQVRNSPLH

v_gene: TRBV6-1
j_gene: TRBJ2-7
CDR3aa: ASSDGGGSYEQY

v_gene: TRBV25-1
j_gene: TRBJ2-1
CDR3aa: ASSGVGVYNEQF

v_gene: TRBV5-1
j_gene: TRBJ2-5
CDR3aa: ASSLAGREETQY

v_gene: TRBV4-3
j_gene: TRBJ2-7
CDR3aa: ASSQDRGGFYEQY

v_gene: TRBV7-9
j_gene: TRBJ2-7
CDR3aa: ASSLAGGYEQY

v_gene: TRBV7-2
j_gene: TRBJ1-1
CDR3aa: ASSLDRVVQAF

v_gene: TRBV9
j_gene: TRBJ1-1
CDR3aa: ASSPRGGRETEAF

v_gene: TRBV19
j_gene: TRBJ2-1
CDR3aa: ASSIVKGQGAHEQF

v_gene: TRBV10-2
j_gene: TRBJ2-1
CDR3aa: ASSDSTGGQSF